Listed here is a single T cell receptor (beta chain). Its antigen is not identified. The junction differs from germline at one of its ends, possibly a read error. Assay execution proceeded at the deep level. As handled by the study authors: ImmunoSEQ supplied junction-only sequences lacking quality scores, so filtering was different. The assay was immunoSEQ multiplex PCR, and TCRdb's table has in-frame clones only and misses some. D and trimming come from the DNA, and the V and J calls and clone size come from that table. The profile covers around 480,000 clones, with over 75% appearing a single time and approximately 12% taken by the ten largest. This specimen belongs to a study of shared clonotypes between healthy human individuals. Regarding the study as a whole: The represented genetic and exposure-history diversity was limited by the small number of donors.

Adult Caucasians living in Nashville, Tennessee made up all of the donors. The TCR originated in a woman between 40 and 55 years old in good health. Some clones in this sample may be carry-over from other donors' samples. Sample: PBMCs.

CDR3 nucleotides: TGTGCCTGGAACGGGCAGGGCGTTAATGAAAGACTGTTTTTT. Its translation is CAWNGQGVNERLFF. This chain joins TRBV30 and TRBJ1-4, with D possibly being TRBD1 (5 bases). The germline CDR1 and CDR2 sequences are GTSNPN and SVGIG (reference sequence). The CDR3 contains 14 residues.